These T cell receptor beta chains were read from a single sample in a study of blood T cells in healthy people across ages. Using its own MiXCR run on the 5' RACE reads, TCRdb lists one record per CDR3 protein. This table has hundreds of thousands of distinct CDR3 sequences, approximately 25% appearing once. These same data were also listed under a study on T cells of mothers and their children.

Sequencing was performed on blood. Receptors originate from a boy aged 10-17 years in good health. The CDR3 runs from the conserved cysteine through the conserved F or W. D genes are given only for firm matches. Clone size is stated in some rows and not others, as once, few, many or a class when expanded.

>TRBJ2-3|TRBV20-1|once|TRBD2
TGCAGTGCTAGAGAGACTAGCTCAGATACGCAGTATTTT
CSARETSSDTQYF
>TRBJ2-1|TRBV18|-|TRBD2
TGTGCCAGCTCACCCTCTAGCGGGAGATACACCTACAATGAGCAGTTCTTC
CASSPSSGRYTYNEQFF
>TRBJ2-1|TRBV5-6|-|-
TGTGCCAGCAGCTTTGAAATTGTTTCCTACAATGAGCAGTTCTTC
CASSFEIVSYNEQFF
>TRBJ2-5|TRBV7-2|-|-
TGTGCCAGCAGCTCTCCACTGGGGGGACAAGAGACCCAGTACTTC
CASSSPLGGQETQYF
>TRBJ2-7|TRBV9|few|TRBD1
TGTGCCAGCAGCGGCCGGGACAGGGGTGCCCACGAGCAGTACTTC
CASSGRDRGAHEQYF
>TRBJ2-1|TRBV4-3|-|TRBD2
TGCGCCAGCAGCCTAGGAGCGGGAGTGGCCTACAATGAGCAGTTCTTC
CASSLGAGVAYNEQFF
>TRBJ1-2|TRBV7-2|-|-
TGTGCCAGCAGCCCGAGGGGTCGGGGGGGCCTCTATGGCTACACCTTC
CASSPRGRGGLYGYTF
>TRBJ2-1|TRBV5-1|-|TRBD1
TGCGCCAGCAGCTTGACAGGGGTGGGCAATGAGCAGTTCTTC
CASSLTGVGNEQFF
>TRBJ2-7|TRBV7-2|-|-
TGTGCCAGCAGCCCATCTAGGACAGAACTCTACGAGCAGTACTTC
CASSPSRTELYEQYF
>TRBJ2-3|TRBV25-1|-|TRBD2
TGTGCCAGCAGTGTTCTGACTAGCGGGAAAGATACGCAGTATTTT
CASSVLTSGKDTQYF
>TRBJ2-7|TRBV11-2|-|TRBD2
TGTGCCAGCAGCCCCTCCTGGGGACTAGCGGGAGTCTTCGGGTCCTACGAGCAGTACTTC
CASSPSWGLAGVFGSYEQYF
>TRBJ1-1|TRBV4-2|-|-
TGTGCCAGCAGCCAAGTAAGGGGCGGGGGTGAAGCTTTCTTT
CASSQVRGGGEAFF
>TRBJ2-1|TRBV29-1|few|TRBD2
TGCAGCGTCCGACCCCGGCTAGCGACTAGCCCACTATTGGAGCAGTTCTTC
CSVRPRLATSPLLEQFF
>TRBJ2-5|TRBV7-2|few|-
TGTGCCAGCAGCTTTAGACAGGTCGTAGGGGAAGAGACCCAGTACTTC
CASSFRQVVGEETQYF
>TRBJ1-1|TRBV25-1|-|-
TGTGCCAGCGAACAGGGTTCCCGGCTGAACACTGAAGCTTTCTTT
CASEQGSRLNTEAFF
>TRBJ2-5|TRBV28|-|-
TGTGCCAGCAGTTTATCGACAGTCCAAGAGACCCAGTACTTC
CASSLSTVQETQYF
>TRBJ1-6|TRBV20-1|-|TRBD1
TGCAGTGCTGTCGGGACAGGGGACTCACCCCTCCACTTT
CSAVGTGDSPLHF
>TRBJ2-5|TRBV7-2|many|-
TGTGCCAGCAGCTCCGACAGAGAAGAGACCCAGTACTTC
CASSSDREETQYF
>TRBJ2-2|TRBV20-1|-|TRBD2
TGCAGTGCACCGAGACCTAGCGGGGGGCCAAACACCGGGGAGCTGTTTTTT
CSAPRPSGGPNTGELFF
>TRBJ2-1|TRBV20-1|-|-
TGCAGTGTTAGAGAGTACAATGAGCAGTTCTTC
CSVREYNEQFF
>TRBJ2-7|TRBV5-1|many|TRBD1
TGCGCCAGCAGCAACCGAGGGGGCGAATATACCGAGCAGTACTTC
CASSNRGGEYTEQYF
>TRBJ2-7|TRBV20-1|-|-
TGCAGTGCTTGGGCGGGGTCCTACGAGCAGTACTTC
CSAWAGSYEQYF
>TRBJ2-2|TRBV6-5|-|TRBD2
TGTGCCAGCAGTTACTCGTTACGGGGGGGACCCGGGGAGCTGTTTTTT
CASSYSLRGGPGELFF
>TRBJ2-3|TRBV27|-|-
TGTGCCAGCAGTTCCCTACATACGCAGTATTTT
CASSSLHTQYF
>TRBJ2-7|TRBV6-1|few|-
TGTGCCAGCAGTCGATCCCGAGCGGATACATCCTACGAGCAGTACTTC
CASSRSRADTSYEQYF
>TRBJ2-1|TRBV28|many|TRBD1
TGTGCCAGCCGGGACAGGAGCTACAATGAGCAGTTCTTC
CASRDRSYNEQFF
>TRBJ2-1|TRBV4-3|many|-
TGCGCCAGCAGCCAAGACGCAGATGAGCAGTTCTTC
CASSQDADEQFF
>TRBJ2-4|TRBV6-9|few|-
TGTGCCAGCAGTTATTCGGGTCGAGGCAAAAACATTCAGTACTTC
CASSYSGRGKNIQYF
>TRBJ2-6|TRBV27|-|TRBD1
TGTGCCAGCAGTTCCTTCGGGACAGGGGTCTCTGGGGCCAACGTCCTGACTTTC
CASSSFGTGVSGANVLTF
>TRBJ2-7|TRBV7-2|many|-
TGTGCCAGCAGCTTAGGCAGGGGTTTCTACGAGCAGTACTTC
CASSLGRGFYEQYF
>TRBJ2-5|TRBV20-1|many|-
TGCAGTGTTAGAGCCGGGGGAGGACAAGAGACCCAGTACTTC
CSVRAGGGQETQYF
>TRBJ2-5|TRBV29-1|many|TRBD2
TGCAGCGCGACTAGCGGAGCTGGGAAGACCCAGTACTTC
CSATSGAGKTQYF
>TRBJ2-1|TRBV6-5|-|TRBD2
TGTGCCAGCAGTTACCCACCCTCTAGCGGGAGGACCAGCTCCTACAATGAGCAGTTCTTC
CASSYPPSSGRTSSYNEQFF
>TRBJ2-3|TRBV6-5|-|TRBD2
TGTGCCAGCAGTTACTCGAGTAGCGGGGGCCCCAGGGCGCAGTATTTT
CASSYSSSGGPRAQYF
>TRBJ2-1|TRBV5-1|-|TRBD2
TGCGCCAGCATAGGACTAGCGCCAAATGAGCAGTTCTTC
CASIGLAPNEQFF
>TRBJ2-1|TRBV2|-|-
TGTGCCAGCATTGGGGGCTCCTACAATGAGCAGTTCTTC
CASIGGSYNEQFF
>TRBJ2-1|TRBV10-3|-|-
TGTGCCATCAGTGAACCGGAGGGGGATGAGCAGTTCTTC
CAISEPEGDEQFF
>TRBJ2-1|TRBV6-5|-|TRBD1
TGTGCCAGCAGTCCATACCGACAGGGAGATGGTCATGAGCAGTTCTTC
CASSPYRQGDGHEQFF
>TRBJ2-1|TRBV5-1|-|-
TGCGCCAGCAGCTTGGAGTCAGGGGCCTACAATGAGCAGTTCTTC
CASSLESGAYNEQFF
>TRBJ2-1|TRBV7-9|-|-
TGTGCCAGCAGCCCGCTTAGACTTTTCTACAATGAGCAGTTCTTC
CASSPLRLFYNEQFF
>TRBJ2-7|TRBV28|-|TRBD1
TGTGCCAGCAGCCCTGGGACAGGGAACCACGAGCAGTACTTC
CASSPGTGNHEQYF
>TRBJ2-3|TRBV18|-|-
TGTGCCAGCTCACCATTGAATCTCCCGGCGAGGCTGGCAGATACGCAGTATTTT
CASSPLNLPARLADTQYF
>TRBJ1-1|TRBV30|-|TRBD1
TGTGCCTGGGAGGGGGCGAGCACTGAAGCTTTCTTT
CAWEGASTEAFF
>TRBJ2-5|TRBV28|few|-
TGTGCCACCGGACTCAGACAAGAGACCCAGTACTTC
CATGLRQETQYF
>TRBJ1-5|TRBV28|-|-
TGTGCCAGCGCGGAGGTAGGACAGCCCCAGCATTTT
CASAEVGQPQHF
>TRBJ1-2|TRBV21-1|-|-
TGTGCCAGCAGCCCCCCAAGAGTGGCAGGGGGCCAATATTGGTATGGCTACACCTTC
CASSPPRVAGGQYWYGYTF
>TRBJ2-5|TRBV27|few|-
TGTGCCAGCAGTTTAGTCGGGATGGAGACCCAGTACTTC
CASSLVGMETQYF
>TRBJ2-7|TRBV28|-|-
TGTGCCAGCAGTCCCCCTAAGGGCCTTCCCCACGAGCAGTACTTC
CASSPPKGLPHEQYF
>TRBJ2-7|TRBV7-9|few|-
TGTGCCAGCAGCTTAGCGTGGGGCCCCAATCCCTACGAGCAGTACTTC
CASSLAWGPNPYEQYF
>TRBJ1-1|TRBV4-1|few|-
TGCGCCAGCAGCCAAGATAGGATCCTTAACACTGAAGCTTTCTTT
CASSQDRILNTEAFF
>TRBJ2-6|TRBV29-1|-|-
TGCAGCGTTGAAGACAGCAAGGACTCTGGGGCCAACGTCCTGACTTTC
CSVEDSKDSGANVLTF
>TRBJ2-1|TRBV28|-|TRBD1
TGTGCCAGCAGTCCGCCCAAGGGGACAGGGTTCAATGAGCAGTTCTTC
CASSPPKGTGFNEQFF